This TCR beta chain was captured in a study of blood T cells in healthy people across ages. Trimming pared 0 bases from V and 4 bases from J, leaving 15 bases between. Germline values: CDR1 SGHTA, CDR2 FQGNSA. This CDR3 is 16 amino acids long. The second PCR ran about 7 to 12 cycles with a sample-barcoded 5' primer and J-beta primers. Every cDNA molecule bore a tag from a template-switch adaptor containing 12 random nucleotides. MiXCR, run by TCRdb on the 5' RACE reads, gives a single entry per CDR3 protein. The sample contains around 800,000 distinct CDR3 sequences, about 62% of which appear only once.

The sequence derives from a man aged 25 to 40 in good health. The sample taken for sequencing was blood. The chain links TRBV7-2 to TRBJ1-1; maybe TRBD1 (5 bases). The chain's CDR3 is CASSLAYRQGSTEAFF. CDR3 DNA: TGTGCCAGCAGCTTAGCCTATCGCCAGGGTTCCACTGAAGCTTTCTTT.